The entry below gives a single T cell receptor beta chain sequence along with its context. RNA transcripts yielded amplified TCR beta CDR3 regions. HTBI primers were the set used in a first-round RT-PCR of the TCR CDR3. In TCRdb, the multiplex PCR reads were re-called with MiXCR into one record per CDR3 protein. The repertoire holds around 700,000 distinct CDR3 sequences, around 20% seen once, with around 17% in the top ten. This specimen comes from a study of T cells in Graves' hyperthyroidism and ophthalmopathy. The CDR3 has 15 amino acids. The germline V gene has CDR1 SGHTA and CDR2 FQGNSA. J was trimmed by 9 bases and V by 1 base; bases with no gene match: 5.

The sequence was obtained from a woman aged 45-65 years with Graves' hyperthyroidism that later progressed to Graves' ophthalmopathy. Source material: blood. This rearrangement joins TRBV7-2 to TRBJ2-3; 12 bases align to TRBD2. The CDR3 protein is CASSLGLAGGGTQYF. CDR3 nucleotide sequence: TGTGCCAGCAGCTTAGGGCTAGCGGGAGGGGGGACGCAGTATTTT.